The next 21 T cell receptor beta chains were all read from a single sample in a study of cytomegalovirus exposure and HLA in healthy donors. Libraries were prepared by immunoSEQ multiplex PCR; TCRdb keeps only in-frame clonotypes and omits some of them. The data show 170,000 or so clones, roughly 85% seen once. The sample comprised PBMCs. These receptors were obtained from a man aged 18 to 29 in good health and CMV-seropositive.

The chain employs TRBV2 and TRBJ2-7; 9 nucleotides line up with TRBD2. The CDR3 totals 15 residues. CDR1 is SNHLY and CDR2 is FYNNEI in the germline V gene. The junction had 13 bases not matched to a gene; V was cut back by 7 bases and J by 6 bases. The CDR3 loop is CASKVIAGVGGEQYF. The CDR3 DNA reads as TGTGCCAGCAAGGTAATAGCGGGAGTGGGAGGCGAGCAGTACTTC.

The CDR3 loop reads CASTVPGTANQPQHF. Written as DNA, the CDR3 is TGTGCCAGCACCGTCCCTGGGACAGCCAATCAGCCCCAGCATTTT. The chain joins TRBV6-6 to TRBJ1-5, with 7 bases fitting TRBD1. V gave up 7 bases and J gave up 3 bases; unmatched junction bases: 9. The CDR3 runs 15 residues. Germline V gives CDR1 MNHNY, CDR2 SVGAGI (reference sequence).

This clone turned up a few times. The V call is TRBV19, the J call TRBJ2-7; D might be TRBD2 (5 bases). This CDR3 has 11 residues. Trimming took 5 bases from V and 7 from J, leaving 9 bases between them. Germline V gene data show CDR1 as LNHDA and CDR2 as SQIVND (reference sequence). The CDR3 DNA sequence: TGTGCCAGTAGTTCCGGGGAGGAGCAGTACTTC. Residues: CASSSGEEQYF.

The gene calls are TRBV28 and TRBJ2-7; D remains ambiguous. This CDR3 is 12 amino acids long. Trimming took 6 bases from V and 5 from J, leaving 11 bases between them. CDR1 and CDR2 from the germline V gene are MDHEN and SYDVKM. The CDR3 is CASRPSQDEQYF. The CDR3 coding sequence is TGTGCCAGCAGACCCTCTCAGGACGAGCAGTACTTC.

V and J are TRBV29-1 and TRBJ2-2; weak D call: TRBD2 (5 bases). Trimming took off 0 bases at V and 1 base at J, with 12 bases between the two ends. The CDR3 extends over 16 amino acids. Germline lookup yields CDR1 SQVTM and CDR2 ANQGSEA. The CDR3 loop is CSVEDEGLQNTGELFF. In DNA form, the CDR3 reads TGCAGCGTTGAAGACGAGGGCCTTCAGAACACCGGGGAGCTGTTTTTT.

J is TRBJ2-1 and V is TRBV28; 9 bases line up with TRBD2. Germline CDR1 MDHEN, CDR2 SYDVKM. J gave up 0 bases and V 6 bases, and 6 bases lay outside the gene matches. CDR3 length: 16 amino acids. The CDR3 DNA sequence: TGTGCCAGCAGCCCCCTTAGCGGGAGCTCCTACAATGAGCAGTTCTTC. Residues: CASSPLSGSSYNEQFF.

The CDR3 DNA reads TGTGCCAGCAGCCAAGGGGCAGGGTTGGCTGGAAACACCATATATTTT. This sequence encodes CASSQGAGLAGNTIYF. The V and J genes are TRBV4-2 and TRBJ1-3; a possible D gene is TRBD1 (5 bases). This CDR3 region has 16 residues. V dropped 1 base and J dropped 2 bases, with 12 bases sitting between them. Germline CDR1 reads LGHNA; CDR2 reads YNFKEQ.

This clone was picked up one time. This chain connects TRBV4-2 to TRBJ1-1, with a weak D call TRBD1 (5 bases). Germline CDR1 and CDR2: LGHNA and YNFKEQ. V shed 0 bases and J shed 10 bases, with 18 bases lying between them. This CDR3 is 15 amino acids long. The CDR3 loop reads CASSQEGQGSSAAFF. The DNA for the CDR3 is TGTGCCAGCAGCCAAGAAGGTCAGGGTTCGAGTGCAGCTTTCTTT.

The J gene is TRBJ2-7, the V gene TRBV28, with 7 nucleotides matching TRBD1. Germline assignment: CDR1 MDHEN and CDR2 SYDVKM. Losses at the gene ends were 3 bases for V and 7 bases for J; bases not matched to a gene: 12. This CDR3 comprises 15 residues. The CDR3: CASSFADRVGWEQYF. In DNA form, the CDR3 reads TGTGCCAGCAGTTTCGCAGACAGGGTGGGGTGGGAGCAGTACTTC. The full variable domain, in which reference TRBV28 and TRBJ2-7 provide the parts outside the CDR3, is DVKVTQSSRYLVKRTGEKVFLECVQDMDHENMFWYRQDPGLGLRLIYFSYDVKMKEKGDIPEGYSVSREKKERFSLILESASTNQTSMYLCASSFADRVGWEQYFGPGTRLTVT.

V usage is TRBV5-4 and J usage is TRBJ2-2; 7 nucleotides line up with TRBD1. The CDR3 runs to 15 residues. V shed 2 bases and J 6 bases; nucleotides not matched to a gene: 7. Per germline, CDR1 SGHNT and CDR2 YYREEE (reference sequence). The CDR3 spells CASSFETGLAGELFF. The CDR3 region has the DNA TGTGCCAGCAGCTTCGAGACAGGGCTCGCCGGGGAGCTGTTTTTT.

This rearrangement joins TRBV6-6 to TRBJ1-1; perhaps TRBD1 as D (5 bases). The V end was cut by 0 bases, the J end by 4 bases, with 9 bases between. Germline V gene sequence: CDR1 MNHNY, CDR2 SVGAGI (reference sequence). The CDR3 consists of 14 residues. CDR3 nucleotides: TGTGCCAGCAGTTACTCGCAGGGATCCACTGAAGCTTTCTTT. Translated, it gives CASSYSQGSTEAFF.

CDR3 sequence reads: CASSFTGSNYGYTF. CDR3 DNA: TGTGCCAGCAGTTTTACCGGGAGTAACTATGGCTACACCTTC. The chain carries TRBV27 and TRBJ1-2; D remains ambiguous. The CDR3 has 14 amino acids. V shed 3 bases and J shed 1 base, with 9 bases lying between them. CDR1 MNHEY and CDR2 SMNVEV come from the germline V gene (reference sequence).

This chain connects TRBV11-2 to TRBJ2-7, with TRBD2 identical over 10 bases. Germline V gene sequence: CDR1 SGHAT, CDR2 FQNNGV. V lost 5 bases to trimming and J lost 1 base; unmatched junction nucleotides: 8. The CDR3 runs 16 residues. CDR3 region: CASSGQTSGQSYEQYF. In DNA, the CDR3 is TGTGCCAGCAGCGGGCAGACTAGCGGGCAATCCTACGAGCAGTACTTC.

This chain uses TRBV5-1 with TRBJ2-7, with 9 nucleotides matching TRBD1. Looked up from germline, CDR1 is SGHRS and CDR2 is YFSETQ. V dropped 1 base and J dropped 7; count of bases not matched to a gene: 6. This CDR3 region has 14 residues. The CDR3 DNA sequence: TGCGCCAGCAGCTTGTGGGGACAGGGCGGAGAGCAGTACTTC. Translation: CASSLWGQGGEQYF.

The rearrangement links TRBV5-1 to TRBJ2-7; 7 positions match TRBD2. The CDR3 extends over 15 amino acids. Germline CDR1 reads SGHRS; CDR2 reads YFSETQ. The J segment lost 5 bases and the V segment lost 4 bases, leaving 12 bases of the junction unmatched. The CDR3 here is CASSPGRVELDEQYF. In DNA, the CDR3 is TGCGCCAGCAGCCCGGGGAGGGTTGAACTAGACGAGCAGTACTTC.

This chain joins TRBV27 and TRBJ1-2; no firm D call. Germline CDR1 is MNHEY and CDR2 is SMNVEV (reference sequence). The CDR3 is 14 residues long. V gave up 2 bases and J gave up 4 bases, with 11 bases separating them. CDR3 sequence: CASSLSKGSYGYTF. CDR3 nucleotide sequence: TGTGCCAGCAGTTTAAGTAAAGGGAGCTATGGCTACACCTTC.

The chain carries TRBV6-1 and TRBJ1-5; tentative D call: TRBD1 (6 bases). V lost 2 bases and J lost 0, with 17 bases in between. This CDR3 region has 18 residues. Germline V gene sequence: CDR1 MNHNS, CDR2 SASEGT. CDR3 in amino acids: CASSERTPGTYSNQPQHF. The CDR3 coding sequence is TGTGCCAGCAGTGAAAGAACCCCCGGGACATATAGCAATCAGCCCCAGCATTTT.

The chain uses TRBV6-4 and TRBJ2-1; 8 bases are a match to TRBD2. CDR1 and CDR2 from the germline V gene are MRHNA and SNTAGT. V shed 3 bases, J shed 7 bases, and the junction held 8 bases outside the gene matches. The CDR3 sequence is 15 residues long. CDR3 DNA: TGTGCCAGCAGTGATCCCGGGACGGGGGGGAATGAGCAGTTCTTC. Translated: CASSDPGTGGNEQFF.

This sequence joins TRBV28 and TRBJ2-7; 13 nucleotides match TRBD2. From germline, CDR1 is MDHEN and CDR2 SYDVKM. The CDR3 loop spans 16 amino acids. Trimming cost V 5 bases and J 2 bases; bases outside gene matches: 6. CDR3 in amino acids: CASSDPLAGGTYEQYF. DNA for the CDR3: TGTGCCAGCAGTGACCCACTAGCGGGGGGGACCTACGAGCAGTACTTC.

The rearrangement uses TRBV5-1 and TRBJ1-1; 8 bases agree with TRBD1. J gave up 3 bases and V 4 bases, and 5 bases lay outside the gene matches. Germline CDR1 reads SGHRS; CDR2 reads YFSETQ. The CDR3 contains 14 residues. This CDR3 is CASSLMDRDTEAFF. The CDR3 DNA reads TGCGCCAGCAGCCTGATGGACAGGGACACTGAAGCTTTCTTT.

The chain carries TRBV18 and TRBJ1-6, with TRBD1 matching over 10 bases. The CDR3 has 16 residues. Germline lookup yields CDR1 KGHSH and CDR2 LQKENI. J was trimmed by 9 bases and V by 4 bases; bases with no gene match: 9. The CDR3 nucleotides are TGTGCCAGCTCACTAACCCGGGACAGGGGTGGTTCACCCCTCCACTTT. This codes for CASSLTRDRGGSPLHF.